This T cell receptor (beta chain) emerged from a study of shared clonotypes between healthy human individuals. The study, taken as a whole, reports: Sampling covered nothing but blood. Tissue TCR repertoires likely differ from those found in blood.

Recent acute infections and vaccinations were absent in the healthy HIV-negative adult donors. Germline V gene data show CDR1 as GTSNPN and CDR2 as SVGIG (reference sequence). V lost 5 bases to trimming and J lost 0 bases, with 8 bases between them. The CDR3 has 12 amino acids. Remarks on this clone: Antigen: not known. Distinct nucleotide sequences in the sample also encode this CDR3.

Unsorted PBMC DNA underwent sequencing on ten immunoSEQ deep assay plates. TCRdb's copy holds only in-frame clones and misses some; the assay was immunoSEQ multiplex PCR. The data hold fewer than 600,000 clones, with 70% to 80% observed a single time. The TCR was taken from a woman between 40 and 50 years old in good health. Some clones in this sample may be carry-over from other donors' samples. The V call is TRBV30, the J call TRBJ2-7; tentatively, D is TRBD1 (6 bases). The specimen sequenced was PBMCs. CDR3 sequence: CAWGGSSYEQYF. The DNA of the CDR3 is TGTGCCTGGGGGGGCAGCTCCTACGAGCAGTACTTC.